This T cell receptor (beta chain) was observed in a study of T cells in Graves' hyperthyroidism and ophthalmopathy. Study summary: Any treatment followed the collection of peripheral blood at initial diagnosis.

The source material, RNA transcripts, was used to amplify TCR beta CDR3 regions. Primed by the HTBI set, a first-round RT-PCR was run on the TCR CDR3. TCRdb recomputed calls from the multiplex PCR reads with MiXCR, one row per CDR3 protein. The data show some 360,000 distinct CDR3 sequences, approximately 15% seen once. It was uncontrolled infection, other autoimmune disease, pregnancy or lactation that excluded patients. General study points: Stable hyperthyroidism was told apart from ophthalmopathy by a model built on 13 V-J features.

This clonotype was recorded many times. Its antigen is not identified. Sequencing was done on a sample of blood. This receptor was identified in a woman in her sixties with Graves' hyperthyroidism.

The CDR3: CASSLIKGGQETQYF. In nucleotides, the CDR3 is TGTGCCAGCAGCCTAATTAAGGGGGGGCAAGAGACCCAGTACTTC. The chain combines TRBV7-2 with TRBJ2-5; a weak D match, TRBD2 (7 bases). V lost 5 bases to trimming and J lost 2 bases, with 15 bases between them. Germline lookup yields CDR1 SGHTA and CDR2 FQGNSA. CDR3 length: 15 amino acids.